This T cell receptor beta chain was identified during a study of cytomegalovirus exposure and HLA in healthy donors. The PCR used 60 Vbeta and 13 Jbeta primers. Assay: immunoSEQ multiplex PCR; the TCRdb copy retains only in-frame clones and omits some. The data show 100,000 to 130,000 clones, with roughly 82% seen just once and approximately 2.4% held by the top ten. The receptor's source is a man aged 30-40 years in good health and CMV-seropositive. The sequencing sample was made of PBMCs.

CDR3 in DNA: TGTGCCAGCAGCGTAGAGGGGGCGCCCTACAATGAGCAGTTCTTC. Translation: CASSVEGAPYNEQFF. This rearrangement joins TRBV9 to TRBJ2-1; 7 nucleotides match TRBD1. This CDR3 has 15 amino acids. Germline V gene lookup returns CDR1 SGDLS and CDR2 YYNGEE. V was clipped by 0 bases and J by 2 bases; unmatched bases: 2.